Following are 19 T cell receptor beta chains from one sample sequenced in a study of T cell responses to AZD1222 COVID-19 vaccine. Libraries were prepared by immunoSEQ multiplex PCR; TCRdb keeps only in-frame clonotypes and omits some of them. The table records some 130,000 clones, around nine tenths of them present only once. This sample comprised peripheral blood, obtained 28 days after the second AZD1222 dose. These receptors came from an adult who received the AZD1222 COVID-19 vaccine.

In its sample, this clone was seen a few times. The chain employs TRBV21-1 and TRBJ2-3. TRBV21-1 is a listed pseudogene. The CDR3 sequence is 16 residues long. CDR3 DNA: TGTGCCAGCAGCGTGATAAGGGACCTCGGCACAGATACGCAGTATTTT. It codes for CASSVIRDLGTDTQYF.

The V call is TRBV15, the J call TRBJ2-1, with 11 nucleotides matching TRBD2. The CDR3 runs 15 residues. V shed 5 bases, J shed 9 bases, and the junction held 9 bases outside the gene matches. The germline V gene encodes CDR1 LNHNV and CDR2 YYDKDF (reference sequence). Here the CDR3 reads CATSVSGRADSEQFF. The DNA of the CDR3 is TGTGCCACCAGCGTTAGCGGGAGGGCCGATAGTGAGCAGTTCTTC.

This chain links TRBV30 with TRBJ1-2; D not resolved. This CDR3 comprises 13 residues. Germline V lookup: CDR1 GTSNPN, CDR2 SVGIG (reference sequence). V was trimmed by 0 bases and J by 4 bases, leaving 9 bases between them. The CDR3 loop is CAWSVGQSYGYTF. The CDR3 nucleotides read TGTGCCTGGAGTGTAGGTCAGAGCTATGGCTACACCTTC.

In DNA form, the CDR3 reads TGTGCCAGCAGCTTAGCGGGTACGGGGGCAGGAAAAAACATTCAGTACTTC. Translation: CASSLAGTGAGKNIQYF. V gene TRBV7-2 combines with J gene TRBJ2-4, with D perhaps assigned TRBD1 or TRBD2 (6 bases each). The CDR3 has 17 amino acids. CDR1 is SGHTA and CDR2 is FQGNSA in the germline V gene. Trimming took off 0 bases at V and 4 bases at J, with 16 bases between the two ends.

The chain couples TRBV3-1 (or the pseudogene TRBV3-2) to TRBJ1-1; the D gene is possibly TRBD1 (5 bases). CDR1 LGHDT and CDR2 YNNKEL come from the germline V gene (reference sequence). V lost 1 base and J lost 3, with 18 bases in between. The CDR3 contains 17 residues. The CDR3 sequence is CASSQGGGGEWDTEAFF. DNA for the CDR3: TGTGCCAGCAGCCAAGGGGGGGGAGGCGAATGGGACACTGAAGCTTTCTTT.

This clone occurred once. V and J are TRBV5-1 and TRBJ1-4; no clear D. Per the germline V gene, CDR1 is SGHRS and CDR2 is YFSETQ. This CDR3 spans 14 amino acids. V was clipped by 3 bases and J by 10 bases, with 16 bases between them. CDR3 amino acids: CASSSQPDSGKLFF. The CDR3 DNA reads as TGCGCCAGCAGCTCGCAGCCGGACTCGGGAAAACTGTTTTTT.

V is TRBV5-1 and J is TRBJ1-2, with D possibly being TRBD1 (6 bases). V was cut by 3 bases and J by 6 bases, with 15 bases left in between. CDR3 length: 14 residues. Germline values: CDR1 SGHRS, CDR2 YFSETQ. The DNA for the CDR3 is TGCGCCAGCAGCTCGCTGCGGACAGAACATGGCTACACCTTC. As protein: CASSSLRTEHGYTF.

The chain joins TRBV12-5 to TRBJ2-7, with 10 bases identical to TRBD1. Losses at the gene ends were 4 bases for V and 5 bases for J; bases not matched to a gene: 5. Germline V gene data show CDR1 as LGHNT and CDR2 as FRNRAP. The CDR3 covers 14 residues. Written as DNA, the CDR3 is TGTGCTAGTGGTTCGGCCGGGACAGGGGACGAGCAGTACTTC. This encodes CASGSAGTGDEQYF.

This chain links TRBV19 with TRBJ2-2; unclear D gene. The CDR3 has 14 residues. Trimming shortened V by 2 bases and J by 0 bases, and 4 bases separated the two germline ends. CDR1 LNHDA and CDR2 SQIVND come from the germline V gene (reference sequence). Here the CDR3 reads CASSIQANTGELFF. As DNA, the CDR3 is TGTGCCAGTAGTATACAGGCGAACACCGGGGAGCTGTTTTTT.

This chain links TRBV30 with TRBJ2-7, with D perhaps TRBD2 (5 bases). Trimming left V 0 bases short and J 3 bases short, with 12 bases between. Looked up from germline, CDR1 is GTSNPN and CDR2 is SVGIG (reference sequence). CDR3 size: 14 residues. This chain's CDR3 is CAWSVLGLIYEQYF. Here the CDR3 DNA reads TGTGCCTGGAGTGTACTAGGGCTAATCTACGAGCAGTACTTC.

The CDR3 loop reads CASSFDAATNEKLFF. DNA of the CDR3: TGTGCCAGCAGCTTCGACGCCGCAACTAATGAAAAACTGTTTTTT. The V call is TRBV5-4, the J call TRBJ1-4; D remains unclear. Germline V CDR1 and CDR2: SGHNT, YYREEE (reference sequence). The CDR3 is made up of 15 amino acids. V was pared by 2 bases and J by 0 bases, with 8 bases between.

This chain uses TRBV19 with TRBJ1-5; no firm D call. Trimming took 4 bases from V and 4 from J, leaving 8 bases between them. Germline lookup yields CDR1 LNHDA and CDR2 SQIVND (reference sequence). CDR3 length: 13 residues. The CDR3 region is CASSTQQNQPQHF. The DNA for the CDR3 is TGTGCCAGTAGTACCCAGCAGAATCAGCCCCAGCATTTT.

The chain couples TRBV5-4 to TRBJ2-1; D tentatively reads TRBD1 or TRBD2 (5 bases each). The V gene lost 4 bases and the J gene lost 10 bases, with 12 bases spanning the gap. The CDR3 is made up of 12 amino acids. CDR1 and CDR2 from the germline V gene are SGHNT and YYREEE (reference sequence). CDR3 bases: TGTGCCAGCAGCCCCTGGGGGTTAGAGCAGTTCTTC. It specifies CASSPWGLEQFF.

The V call is TRBV7-3, the J call TRBJ1-1; D gene ambiguous. The V and J ends lost 3 bases and 0 bases respectively, with 14 bases between them. The CDR3 spans 16 residues. Germline assignment: CDR1 SGHTA and CDR2 FQGTGA. The CDR3 coding sequence is TGTGCCAGCAGCTTCCAACCGGTTACTATGAACACTGAAGCTTTCTTT. Translated, it gives CASSFQPVTMNTEAFF. The full variable domain, completed using reference TRBV7-3 and TRBJ1-1, is GAGVSQTPSNKVTEKGKYVELRCDPISGHTALYWYRQSLGQGPEFLIYFQGTGAADDSGLPNDRFFAVRPEGSVSTLKIQRTERGDSAVYLCASSFQPVTMNTEAFFGQGTRLTVV.

The rearrangement joins TRBV18 to TRBJ2-7, with 7 bases that match TRBD2. V gave up 3 bases and J gave up 2 bases; unmatched junction bases: 7. Looked up from germline, CDR1 is KGHSH and CDR2 is LQKENI. CDR3 length: 15 residues. The CDR3 nucleotides are TGTGCCAGCTCACCGCCCAGCGGGATTACCTACGAGCAGTACTTC. This codes for CASSPPSGITYEQYF. Using reference TRBV18 and TRBJ2-7 for the parts outside the CDR3, the full variable domain is NAGVMQNPRHLVRRRGQEARLRCSPMKGHSHVYWYRQLPEEGLKFMVYLQKENIIDESGMPKERFSAEFPKEGPSILRIQQVVRGDSAAYFCASSPPSGITYEQYFGPGTRLTVT.

This sequence joins TRBV7-8 and TRBJ2-7, with D hard to call. This CDR3 comprises 14 residues. Germline V gives CDR1 SGHVS, CDR2 FQNEAQ. V lost 5 bases, J lost 2 bases, and 13 bases lay in between. CDR3 DNA: TGTGCCAGCAGCGACCGGACCTGGCCCTACGAGCAGTACTTC. It codes for CASSDRTWPYEQYF. Drawing the rest from reference TRBV7-8 and TRBJ2-7, the complete variable domain is GAGVSQSPRYKVAKRGQDVALRCDPISGHVSLFWYQQALGQGPEFLTYFQNEAQLDKSGLPSDRFFAERPEGSVSTLKIQRTQQEDSAVYLCASSDRTWPYEQYFGPGTRLTVT.

V gene TRBV7-9 combines with J gene TRBJ2-1; the D gene is possibly TRBD2 (5 bases). V was cut by 5 bases and J by 2 bases, with 10 bases left in between. Germline CDR1 and CDR2: SEHNR and FQNEAQ (reference sequence). The CDR3 sequence is 14 residues long. The CDR3 loop reads CASSRGLAYNEQFF. As DNA, the CDR3 is TGTGCCAGCAGCCGAGGGTTGGCCTACAATGAGCAGTTCTTC.

V is TRBV18 and J is TRBJ2-3; D might be TRBD2 (6 bases). V dropped 3 bases and J dropped 3 bases, with 10 bases sitting between them. Germline V lookup: CDR1 KGHSH, CDR2 LQKENI. This CDR3 contains 14 residues. The CDR3 spells CASSPEGLTDTQYF. The CDR3 DNA reads TGTGCCAGCTCACCGGAGGGATTAACAGATACGCAGTATTTT.

The genes are TRBV5-1 and TRBJ2-1; D is undetermined. The CDR3 totals 14 residues. Trimming removed 0 bases at V and 8 bases at J, with 12 bases between. CDR1 is SGHRS and CDR2 is YFSETQ in the germline V gene. DNA of the CDR3: TGCGCCAGCAGCTTGGGGTCTCCGATAGATGAGCAGTTCTTC. Translation: CASSLGSPIDEQFF. Complete variable domain (other parts from reference TRBV5-1 and TRBJ2-1): KAGVTQTPRYLIKTRGQQVTLSCSPISGHRSVSWYQQTPGQGLQFLFEYFSETQRNKGNFPGRFSGRQFSNSRSEMNVSTLELGDSALYLCASSLGSPIDEQFFGPGTRLTVL.